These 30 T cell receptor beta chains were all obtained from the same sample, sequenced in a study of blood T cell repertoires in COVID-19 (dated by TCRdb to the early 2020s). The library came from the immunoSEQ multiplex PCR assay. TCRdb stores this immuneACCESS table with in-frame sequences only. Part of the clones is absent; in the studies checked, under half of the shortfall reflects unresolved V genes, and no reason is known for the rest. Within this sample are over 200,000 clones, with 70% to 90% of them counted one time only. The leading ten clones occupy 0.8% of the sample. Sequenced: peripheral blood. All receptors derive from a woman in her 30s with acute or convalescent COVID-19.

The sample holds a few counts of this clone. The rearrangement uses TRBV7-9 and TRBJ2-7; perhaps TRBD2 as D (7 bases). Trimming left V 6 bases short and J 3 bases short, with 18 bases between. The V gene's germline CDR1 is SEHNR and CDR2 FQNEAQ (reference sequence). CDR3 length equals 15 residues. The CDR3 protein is CASRDEAGDYYEQYF. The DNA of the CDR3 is TGTGCCAGCAGGGACGAGGCAGGGGACTACTACGAGCAGTACTTC.

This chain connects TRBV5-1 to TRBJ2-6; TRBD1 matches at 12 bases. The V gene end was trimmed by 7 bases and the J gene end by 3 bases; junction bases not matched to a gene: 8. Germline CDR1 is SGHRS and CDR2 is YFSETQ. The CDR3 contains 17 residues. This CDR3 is CASRWDRGLVGANVLTF. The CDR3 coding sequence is TGCGCCAGCCGGTGGGACAGGGGGCTGGTTGGGGCCAACGTCCTGACTTTC. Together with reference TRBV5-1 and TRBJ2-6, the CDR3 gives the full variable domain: KAGVTQTPRYLIKTRGQQVTLSCSPISGHRSVSWYQQTPGQGLQFLFEYFSETQRNKGNFPGRFSGRQFSNSRSEMNVSTLELGDSALYLCASRWDRGLVGANVLTFGAGSRLTVL.

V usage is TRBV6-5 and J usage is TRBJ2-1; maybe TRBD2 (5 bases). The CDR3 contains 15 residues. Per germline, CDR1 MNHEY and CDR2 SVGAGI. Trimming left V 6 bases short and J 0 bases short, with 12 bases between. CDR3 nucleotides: TGTGCCAGCAGACCCCTGACTAACTCCTACAATGAGCAGTTCTTC. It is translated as CASRPLTNSYNEQFF.

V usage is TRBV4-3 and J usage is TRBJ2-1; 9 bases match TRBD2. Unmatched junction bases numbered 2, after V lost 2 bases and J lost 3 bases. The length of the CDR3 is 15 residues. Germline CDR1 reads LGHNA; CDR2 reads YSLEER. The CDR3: CASSQWTSDYNEQFF. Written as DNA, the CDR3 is TGCGCCAGCAGCCAATGGACTAGCGACTACAATGAGCAGTTCTTC.

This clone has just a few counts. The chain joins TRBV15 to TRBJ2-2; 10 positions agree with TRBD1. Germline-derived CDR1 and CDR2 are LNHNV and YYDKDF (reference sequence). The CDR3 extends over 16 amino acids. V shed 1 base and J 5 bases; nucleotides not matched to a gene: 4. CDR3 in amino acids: CATSRGQGARTGELFF. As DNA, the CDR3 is TGTGCCACCAGCAGAGGACAGGGGGCAAGGACCGGGGAGCTGTTTTTT. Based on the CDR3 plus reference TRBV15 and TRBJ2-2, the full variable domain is DAMVIQNPRYQVTQFGKPVTLSCSQTLNHNVMYWYQQKSSQAPKLLFHYYDKDFNNEADTPDNFQSRRPNTSFCFLDIRSPGLGDTAMYLCATSRGQGARTGELFFGEGSRLTVL.

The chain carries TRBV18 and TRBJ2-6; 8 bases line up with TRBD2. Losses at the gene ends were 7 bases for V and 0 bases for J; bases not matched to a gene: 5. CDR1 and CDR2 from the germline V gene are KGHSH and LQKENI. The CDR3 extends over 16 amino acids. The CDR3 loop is CASYRAGGSGANVLTF. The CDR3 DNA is TGTGCCAGCTACCGGGCGGGGGGCTCTGGGGCCAACGTCCTGACTTTC.

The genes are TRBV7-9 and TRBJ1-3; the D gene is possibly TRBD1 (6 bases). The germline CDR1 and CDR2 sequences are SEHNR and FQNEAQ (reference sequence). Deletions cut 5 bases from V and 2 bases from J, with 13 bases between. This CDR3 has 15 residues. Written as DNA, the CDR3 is TGTGCCAGCAGCCCCGACAGGAGTACTGGAAACACCATATATTTT. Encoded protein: CASSPDRSTGNTIYF.

CDR3 amino acids: CATSRDLAASGNEQFF. The CDR3 nucleotides read TGTGCCACCAGCAGAGATCTAGCCGCTAGCGGCAATGAGCAGTTCTTC. V usage is TRBV15 and J usage is TRBJ2-1; TRBD2 aligns across 7 bases. Germline lookup yields CDR1 LNHNV and CDR2 YYDKDF (reference sequence). Germline trimming cut 0 bases from V and 6 bases from J; bases unmatched to any gene: 8. The CDR3 extends over 16 amino acids.

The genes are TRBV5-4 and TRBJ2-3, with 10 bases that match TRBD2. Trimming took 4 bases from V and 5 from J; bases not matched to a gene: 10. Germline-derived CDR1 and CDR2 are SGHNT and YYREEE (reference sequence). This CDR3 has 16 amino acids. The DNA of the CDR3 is TGTGCCAGCAGCCCGAGACTAGCGGGTGTGTTAGATACGCAGTATTTT. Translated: CASSPRLAGVLDTQYF.

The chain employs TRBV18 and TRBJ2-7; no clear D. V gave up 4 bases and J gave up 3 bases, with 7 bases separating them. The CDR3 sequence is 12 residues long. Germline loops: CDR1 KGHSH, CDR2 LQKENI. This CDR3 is CASSRGVYEQYF. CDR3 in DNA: TGTGCCAGCTCACGCGGAGTCTACGAGCAGTACTTC.

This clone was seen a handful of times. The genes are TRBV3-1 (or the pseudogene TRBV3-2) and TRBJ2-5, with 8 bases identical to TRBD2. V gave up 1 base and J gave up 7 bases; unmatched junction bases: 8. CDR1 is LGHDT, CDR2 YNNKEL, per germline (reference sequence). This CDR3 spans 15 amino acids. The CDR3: CASSQVTSGSGTQYF. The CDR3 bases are TGTGCCAGCAGCCAAGTTACTAGCGGCTCGGGGACCCAGTACTTC.

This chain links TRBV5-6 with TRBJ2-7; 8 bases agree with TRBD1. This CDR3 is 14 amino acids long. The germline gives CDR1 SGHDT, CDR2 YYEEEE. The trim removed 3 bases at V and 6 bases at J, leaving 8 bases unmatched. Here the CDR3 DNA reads TGTGCCAGCAGCTCAGGGGGCCCCCCGGGCGAGCAGTACTTC. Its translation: CASSSGGPPGEQYF.

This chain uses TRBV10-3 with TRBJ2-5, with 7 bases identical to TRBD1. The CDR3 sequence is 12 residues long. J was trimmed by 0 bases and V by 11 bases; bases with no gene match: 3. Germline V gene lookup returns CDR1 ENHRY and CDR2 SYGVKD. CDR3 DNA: TGTGCCGCGCAGGGGGACCAAGAGACCCAGTACTTC. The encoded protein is CAAQGDQETQYF.

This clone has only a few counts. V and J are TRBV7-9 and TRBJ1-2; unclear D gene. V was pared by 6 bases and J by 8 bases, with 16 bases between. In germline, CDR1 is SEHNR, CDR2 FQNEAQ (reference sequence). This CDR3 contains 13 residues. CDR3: CASSWRNLPGYTF. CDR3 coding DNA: TGTGCCAGCAGTTGGAGGAACCTTCCCGGCTACACCTTC.

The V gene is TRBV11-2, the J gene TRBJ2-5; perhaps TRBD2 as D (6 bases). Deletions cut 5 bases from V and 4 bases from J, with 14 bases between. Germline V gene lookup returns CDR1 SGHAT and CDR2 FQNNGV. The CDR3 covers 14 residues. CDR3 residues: CASSPGLWAETQYF. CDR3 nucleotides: TGTGCCAGCAGCCCGGGACTCTGGGCAGAGACCCAGTACTTC.

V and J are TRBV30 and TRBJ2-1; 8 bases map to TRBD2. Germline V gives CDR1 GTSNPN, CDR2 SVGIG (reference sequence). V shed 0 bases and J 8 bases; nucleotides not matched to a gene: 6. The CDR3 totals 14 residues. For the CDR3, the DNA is TGTGCCTGGAGTGTCTCTAGCGGGTGGGATGAGCAGTTCTTC. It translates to CAWSVSSGWDEQFF.

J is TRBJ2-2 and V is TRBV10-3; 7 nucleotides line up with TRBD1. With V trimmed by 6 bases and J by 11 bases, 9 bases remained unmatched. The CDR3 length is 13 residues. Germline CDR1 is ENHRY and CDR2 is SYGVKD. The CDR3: CAIRTGLRSELFF. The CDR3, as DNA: TGTGCCATCAGGACAGGGTTACGGTCCGAGCTGTTTTTT.

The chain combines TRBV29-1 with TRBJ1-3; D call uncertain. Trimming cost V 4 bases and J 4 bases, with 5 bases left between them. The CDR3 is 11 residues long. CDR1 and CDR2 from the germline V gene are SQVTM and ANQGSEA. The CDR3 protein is CSVVSGNTIYF. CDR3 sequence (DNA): TGCAGCGTTGTTAGCGGAAACACCATATATTTT.

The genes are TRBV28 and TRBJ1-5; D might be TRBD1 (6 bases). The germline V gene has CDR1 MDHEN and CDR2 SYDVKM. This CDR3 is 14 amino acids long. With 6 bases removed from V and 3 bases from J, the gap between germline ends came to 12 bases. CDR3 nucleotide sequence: TGTGCCAGCAGCCTTACAGGGTTCAATCAGCCCCAGCATTTT. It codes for CASSLTGFNQPQHF. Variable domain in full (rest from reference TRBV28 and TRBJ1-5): DVKVTQSSRYLVKRTGEKVFLECVQDMDHENMFWYRQDPGLGLRLIYFSYDVKMKEKGDIPEGYSVSREKKERFSLILESASTNQTSMYLCASSLTGFNQPQHFGDGTRLSIL.

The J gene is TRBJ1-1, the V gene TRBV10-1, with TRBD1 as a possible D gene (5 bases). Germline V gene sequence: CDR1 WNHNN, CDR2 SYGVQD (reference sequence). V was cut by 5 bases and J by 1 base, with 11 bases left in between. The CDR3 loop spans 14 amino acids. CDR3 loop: CASSKDGGNTEAFF. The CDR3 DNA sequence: TGCGCCAGCAGTAAAGACGGGGGGAACACTGAAGCTTTCTTT.

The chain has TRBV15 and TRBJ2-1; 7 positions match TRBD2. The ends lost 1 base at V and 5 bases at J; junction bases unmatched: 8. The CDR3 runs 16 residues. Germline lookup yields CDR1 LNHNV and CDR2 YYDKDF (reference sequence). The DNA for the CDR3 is TGTGCCACCAGCAGAGTGCGGGGAGGGCTCCACAATGAGCAGTTCTTC. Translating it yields CATSRVRGGLHNEQFF.

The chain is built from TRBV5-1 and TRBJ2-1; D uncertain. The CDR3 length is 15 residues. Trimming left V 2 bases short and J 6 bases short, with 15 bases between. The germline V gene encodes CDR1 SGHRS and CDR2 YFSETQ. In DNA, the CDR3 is TGCGCCAGCAGCTTTCGAGGAAGATGGGTCAATGAGCAGTTCTTC. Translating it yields CASSFRGRWVNEQFF.

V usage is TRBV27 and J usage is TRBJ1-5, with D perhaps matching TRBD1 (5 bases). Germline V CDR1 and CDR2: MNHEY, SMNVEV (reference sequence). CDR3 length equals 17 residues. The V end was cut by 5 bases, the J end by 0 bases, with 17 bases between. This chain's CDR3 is CASSGGTPYYSNQPQHF. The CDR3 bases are TGTGCCAGCAGTGGGGGGACGCCGTACTATAGCAATCAGCCCCAGCATTTT.

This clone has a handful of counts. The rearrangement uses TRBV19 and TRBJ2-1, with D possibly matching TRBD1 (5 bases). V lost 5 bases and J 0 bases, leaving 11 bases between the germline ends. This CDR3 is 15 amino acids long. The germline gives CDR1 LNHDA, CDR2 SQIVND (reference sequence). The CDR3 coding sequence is TGTGCCAGTAGTTCCGGACACCCCTCCTACAATGAGCAGTTCTTC. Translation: CASSSGHPSYNEQFF. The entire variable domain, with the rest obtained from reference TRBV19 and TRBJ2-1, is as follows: DGGITQSPKYLFRKEGQNVTLSCEQNLNHDAMYWYRQDPGQGLRLIYYSQIVNDFQKGDIAEGYSVSREKKESFPLTVTSAQKNPTAFYLCASSSGHPSYNEQFFGPGTRLTVL.

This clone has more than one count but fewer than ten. The CDR3, as DNA: TGTGCCAGCAGGTACCTTCGGGTAGACACTGAAGCTTTCTTT. Translating it yields CASRYLRVDTEAFF. The J gene is TRBJ1-1, the V gene TRBV6-2 or TRBV6-3; D ambiguous. In germline, CDR1 is MNHEY, CDR2 SVGEGT. The V end was cut by 6 bases, the J end by 3 bases, with 14 bases between. The CDR3 length is 14 residues.

CDR3 protein: CASSARLAGGLNEQFF. In nucleotides, the CDR3 is TGTGCCAGCAGCGCCCGGCTTGCGGGAGGCCTCAATGAGCAGTTCTTC. The V call is TRBV4-2, the J call TRBJ2-1, with 8 bases fitting TRBD2. This CDR3 has 16 amino acids. Germline lookup yields CDR1 LGHNA and CDR2 YNFKEQ. V was pared by 5 bases and J by 6 bases, with 12 bases of the junction left unmatched.

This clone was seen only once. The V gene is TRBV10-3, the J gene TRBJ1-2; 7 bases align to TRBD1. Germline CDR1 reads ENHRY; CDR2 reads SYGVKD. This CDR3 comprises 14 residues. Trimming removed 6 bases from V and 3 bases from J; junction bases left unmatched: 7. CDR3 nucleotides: TGTGCCATCAGGTCTGCCCAGGGGGACTATGGCTACACCTTC. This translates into CAIRSAQGDYGYTF.

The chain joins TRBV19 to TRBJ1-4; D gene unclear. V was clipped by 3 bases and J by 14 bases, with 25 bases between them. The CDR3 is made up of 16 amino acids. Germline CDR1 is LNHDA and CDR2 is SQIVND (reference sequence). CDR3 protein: CASSISKATNPPLLFF. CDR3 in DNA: TGTGCCAGTAGTATCTCGAAGGCGACAAACCCCCCTTTGCTGTTTTTT.

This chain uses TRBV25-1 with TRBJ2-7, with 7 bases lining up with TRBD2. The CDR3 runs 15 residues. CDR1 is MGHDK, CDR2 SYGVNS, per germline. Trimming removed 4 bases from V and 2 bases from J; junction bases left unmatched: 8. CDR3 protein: CASSVRAGRTYEQYF. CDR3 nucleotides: TGTGCCAGCAGTGTCAGAGCGGGAAGAACCTACGAGCAGTACTTC.

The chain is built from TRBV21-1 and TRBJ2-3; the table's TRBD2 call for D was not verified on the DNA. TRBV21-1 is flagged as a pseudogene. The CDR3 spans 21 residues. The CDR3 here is CASSVSPSLSGLGRPTDTQYF. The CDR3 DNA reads TGTGCCAGCAGCGTTTCCCCGAGCCTATCGGGACTAGGGAGACCCACAGATACGCAGTATTTT.